This T cell receptor beta chain was identified during a study of cytomegalovirus exposure and HLA in healthy donors. About the study: The same platform as the approximately 730 first-cohort repertoires was used for the 90 to 150 validation repertoires, a later analysis reported. Study results and caveats: Cytomegalovirus association was assigned to about 150 TCR beta chains. In vitro testing confirmed three CMV-associated chains as specific for CMV antigens.

The table lists this clone with a count of one. Its antigen is currently unknown. Deletions cut 1 base from V and 4 bases from J, with 13 bases between. This CDR3 is 14 amino acids long. Germline assignment: CDR1 GTSNPN and CDR2 SVGIG (reference sequence). Profiled with immunoSEQ multiplex PCR; TCRdb holds only in-frame clones, not every one. The sample comprises about 160,000 clones, roughly 90% of which are singletons, and about 2.3% rests with the top ten. The J gene is TRBJ1-2, the V gene TRBV30; D unresolved. The specimen was PBMCs. The TCR was taken from a woman aged 18-29 years in good health and CMV-seronegative. The CDR3 nucleotides read TGTGCCTGGAGTGCCGAGAGGCGGGTCTATGGCTACACCTTC. This translates into CAWSAERRVYGYTF.